This T cell receptor (beta chain) was obtained from a study of OX40 agonist ivuxolimab in advanced cancers. The method was immunoSEQ multiplex PCR; TCRdb's version includes in-frame clones alone and lacks a portion of them. The profile shows some 82,000 clones, approximately 93% of them singletons. Peripheral blood came from all dose cohorts at three timepoints. The source material was CD4+ or CD8+ T cells sorted from blood, sampled in a trial of the OX40 agonist ivuxolimab. The clonotype originates from an adult with an advanced solid tumor such as melanoma, head and neck, liver or kidney cancer.

In DNA, the CDR3 is TGTGCCAGCACTCCTAGCGGGATGAACACCGGGGAGCTGTTTTTT. Its translation: CASTPSGMNTGELFF. V gene TRBV6-5 combines with J gene TRBJ2-2; 9 bases match TRBD2. V gave up 7 bases and J gave up 1 base; unmatched junction bases: 4. The CDR3 length is 15 residues. Germline V gene data show CDR1 as MNHEY and CDR2 as SVGAGI.